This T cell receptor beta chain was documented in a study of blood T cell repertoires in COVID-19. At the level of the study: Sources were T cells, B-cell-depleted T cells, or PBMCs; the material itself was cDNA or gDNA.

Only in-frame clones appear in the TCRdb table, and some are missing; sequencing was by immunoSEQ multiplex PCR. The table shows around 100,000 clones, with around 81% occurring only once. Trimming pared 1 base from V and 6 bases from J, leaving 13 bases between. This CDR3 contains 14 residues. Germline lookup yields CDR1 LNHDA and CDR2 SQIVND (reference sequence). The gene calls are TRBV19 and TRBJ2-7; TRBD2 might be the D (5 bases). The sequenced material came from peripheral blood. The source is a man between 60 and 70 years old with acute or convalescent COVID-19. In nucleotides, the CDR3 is TGTGCCAGTAGTATAGTGCCGGAACGGGGCGAGCAGTACTTC. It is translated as CASSIVPERGEQYF. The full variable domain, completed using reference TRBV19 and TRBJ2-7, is DGGITQSPKYLFRKEGQNVTLSCEQNLNHDAMYWYRQDPGQGLRLIYYSQIVNDFQKGDIAEGYSVSREKKESFPLTVTSAQKNPTAFYLCASSIVPERGEQYFGPGTRLTVT.